This TCR beta chain emerged from a study of T-cell reconstitution after alpha-beta-depleted transplantation in children. CDR3 size: 15 residues. Germline V gene sequence: CDR1 SNHLY, CDR2 FYNNEI. V gave up 6 bases and J gave up 4 bases; unmatched junction bases: 7. Study results and limitations: Certain patients had high TCRbeta diversity at day 60, and it came from recipient T cells and thymic progenitors that survived. Expanded clones from the graft, numbering several hundred, reportedly supplied alpha-beta T cells about two months after transplant. Most T-cell counts and diversity one year after the transplant came from T cells that were newly produced.

This clonotype was found many times. The antigen is unknown. A library of TCRbeta sequences, prepared with unique molecular identifiers, was generated. Each CDR3 protein gets one entry after TCRdb re-called the PCR reads with MiXCR. Here the sample spans a few hundred thousand distinct CDR3 sequences, roughly 23% being singletons. The sequencing used PBMCs, collected before TCRalphabeta/CD19-depleted stem cell transplant. The genes are TRBV2 and TRBJ2-3; 10 bases are shared with TRBD2. The clonotype originates from a girl aged 2-10 years with Fanconi anemia, due to receive a stem cell transplant. The CDR3 region is CASRQLAGSSDTQYF. In DNA, the CDR3 is TGTGCCAGCAGACAACTAGCGGGATCCTCAGATACGCAGTATTTT. The full variable domain, its missing parts supplied by reference TRBV2 and TRBJ2-3, is EPEVTQTPSHQVTQMGQEVILRCVPISNHLYFYWYRQILGQKVEFLVSFYNNEISEKSEIFDDQFSVERPDGSNFTLKIRSTKLEDSAMYFCASRQLAGSSDTQYFGPGTRLTVL.